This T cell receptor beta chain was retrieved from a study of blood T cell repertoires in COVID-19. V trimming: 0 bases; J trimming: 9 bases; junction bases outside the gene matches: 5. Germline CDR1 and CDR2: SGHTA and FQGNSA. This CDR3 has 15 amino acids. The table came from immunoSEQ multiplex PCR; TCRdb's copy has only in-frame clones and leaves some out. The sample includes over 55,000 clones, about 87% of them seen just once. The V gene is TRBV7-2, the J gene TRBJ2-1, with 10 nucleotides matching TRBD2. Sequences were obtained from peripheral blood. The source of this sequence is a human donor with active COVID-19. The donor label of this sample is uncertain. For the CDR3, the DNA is TGTGCCAGCAGCTTAGCGCCTAGCGGGAGTTTTGAGCAGTTCTTC. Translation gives CASSLAPSGSFEQFF.